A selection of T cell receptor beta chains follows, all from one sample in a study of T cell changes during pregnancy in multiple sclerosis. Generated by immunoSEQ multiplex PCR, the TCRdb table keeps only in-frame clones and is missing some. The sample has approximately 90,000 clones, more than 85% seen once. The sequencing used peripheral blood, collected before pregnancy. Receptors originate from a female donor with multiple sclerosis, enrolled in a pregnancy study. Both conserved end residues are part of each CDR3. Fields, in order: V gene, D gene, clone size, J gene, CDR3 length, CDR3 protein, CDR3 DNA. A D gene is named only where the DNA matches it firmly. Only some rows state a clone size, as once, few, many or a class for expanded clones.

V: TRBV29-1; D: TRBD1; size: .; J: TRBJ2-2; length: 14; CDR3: CSAPGQINTGELFF; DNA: TGCAGCGCTCCGGGACAGATTAACACCGGGGAGCTGTTTTTT
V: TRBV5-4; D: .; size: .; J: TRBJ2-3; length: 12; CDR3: CASSYFTDTQYF; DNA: TGTGCCAGCAGTTATTTCACAGATACGCAGTATTTT
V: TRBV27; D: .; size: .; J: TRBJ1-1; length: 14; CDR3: CASSLTRVNTEAFF; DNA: TGTGCCAGCAGTTTAACCAGGGTGAACACTGAAGCTTTCTTT
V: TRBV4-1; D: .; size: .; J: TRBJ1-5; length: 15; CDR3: CASSQGTNDNQPQHF; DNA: TGCGCCAGCAGCCAAGGGACAAATGACAATCAGCCCCAGCATTTT
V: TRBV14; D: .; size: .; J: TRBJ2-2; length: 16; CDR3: CASSQTTGRNTGELFF; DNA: TGTGCCAGCAGCCAAACTACCGGGAGGAACACCGGGGAGCTGTTTTTT
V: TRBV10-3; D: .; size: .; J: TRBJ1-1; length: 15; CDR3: CAISESTGSNTEAFF; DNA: TGTGCCATCAGTGAGTCGACAGGATCGAACACTGAAGCTTTCTTT
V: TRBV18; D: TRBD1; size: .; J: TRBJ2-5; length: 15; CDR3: CASSPGQGNQETQYF; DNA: TGTGCCAGCTCACCGGGACAGGGGAACCAAGAGACCCAGTACTTC
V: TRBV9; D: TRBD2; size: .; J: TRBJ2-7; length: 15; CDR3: CASSVTGGRAGEQYF; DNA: TGTGCCAGCAGCGTAACAGGCGGGAGGGCCGGCGAGCAGTACTTC
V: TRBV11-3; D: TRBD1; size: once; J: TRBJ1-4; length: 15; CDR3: CASSRDRVLNEKLFF; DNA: TGTGCCAGCAGCCGGGACAGGGTTTTAAATGAAAAACTGTTTTTT
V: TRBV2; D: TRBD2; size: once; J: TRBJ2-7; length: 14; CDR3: CASSESHTGGEQYF; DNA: TGTGCCAGCAGTGAATCCCACACGGGAGGCGAGCAGTACTTC
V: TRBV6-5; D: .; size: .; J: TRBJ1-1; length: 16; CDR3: CASSYSRAGARTEAFF; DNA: TGTGCCAGCAGTTACTCCCGTGCGGGGGCGAGGACTGAAGCTTTCTTT
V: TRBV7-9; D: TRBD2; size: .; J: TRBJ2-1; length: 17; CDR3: CASSLFGGRSSYNEQFF; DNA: TGTGCCAGCAGCTTATTCGGCGGGAGGAGCTCCTACAATGAGCAGTTCTTC
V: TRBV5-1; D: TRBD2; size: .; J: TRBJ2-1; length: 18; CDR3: CASSWTSGGLLSYNEQFF; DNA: TGCGCCAGCAGCTGGACTAGCGGGGGGCTCCTATCCTACAATGAGCAGTTCTTC
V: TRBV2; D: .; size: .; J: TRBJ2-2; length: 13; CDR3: CASSGLEAGELFF; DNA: TGTGCCAGCAGTGGTCTGGAGGCCGGGGAGCTGTTTTTT
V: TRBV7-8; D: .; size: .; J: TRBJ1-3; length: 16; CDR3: CASSLDRGRSGNTIYF; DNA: TGTGCCAGCAGCTTAGATAGAGGCCGCTCTGGAAACACCATATATTTT
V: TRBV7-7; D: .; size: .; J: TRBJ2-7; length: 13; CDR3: CASSLQFGGEQYF; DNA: TGTGCCAGCAGCTTGCAATTCGGGGGCGAGCAGTACTTC
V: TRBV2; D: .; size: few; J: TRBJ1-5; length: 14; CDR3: CASSAENSNQPQHF; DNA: TGTGCCAGCAGTGCGGAGAATAGCAATCAGCCCCAGCATTTT
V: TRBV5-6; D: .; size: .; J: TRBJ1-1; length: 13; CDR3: CASSTYRYTEAFF; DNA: TGTGCCAGCAGCACATACAGGTACACTGAAGCTTTCTTT
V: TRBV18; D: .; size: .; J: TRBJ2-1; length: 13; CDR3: CASSWDTLLEQFF; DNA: TGTGCCAGCTCGTGGGACACCTTGTTGGAGCAGTTCTTC
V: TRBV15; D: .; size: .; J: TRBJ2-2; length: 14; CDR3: CATSRELWTGELFF; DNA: TGTGCCACCAGCAGAGAACTATGGACCGGGGAGCTGTTTTTT
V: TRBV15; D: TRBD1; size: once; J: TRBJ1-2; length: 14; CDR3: CATSRDRGSDGYTF; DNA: TGTGCCACCAGCCGTGACAGGGGGAGCGATGGCTACACCTTC
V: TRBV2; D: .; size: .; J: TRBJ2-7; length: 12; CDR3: CASSVETYEQYF; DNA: TGTGCCAGCAGTGTGGAGACGTACGAGCAGTACTTC
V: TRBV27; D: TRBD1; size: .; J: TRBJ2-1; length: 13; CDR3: CASTRTGVTEQFF; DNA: TGTGCCAGCACCAGGACAGGGGTTACTGAGCAGTTCTTC
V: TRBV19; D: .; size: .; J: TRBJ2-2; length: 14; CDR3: CASSITVNTGELFF; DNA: TGTGCCAGTAGTATTACTGTGAACACCGGGGAGCTGTTTTTT
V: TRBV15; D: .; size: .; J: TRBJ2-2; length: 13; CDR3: CATGRGGTGELFF; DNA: TGTGCCACCGGCAGGGGGGGCACCGGGGAGCTGTTTTTT
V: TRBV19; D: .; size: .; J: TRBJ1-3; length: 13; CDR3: CASHRSSGNTIYF; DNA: TGTGCCAGCCACAGAAGCTCTGGAAACACCATATATTTT
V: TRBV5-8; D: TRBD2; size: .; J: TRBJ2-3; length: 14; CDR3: CASSGTRATDTQYF; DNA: TGTGCCAGCAGCGGGACTAGGGCCACAGATACGCAGTATTTT
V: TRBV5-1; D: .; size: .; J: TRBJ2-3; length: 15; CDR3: CASSLVGGPTDTQYF; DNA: TGCGCCAGCAGCTTGGTCGGGGGACCGACAGATACGCAGTATTTT
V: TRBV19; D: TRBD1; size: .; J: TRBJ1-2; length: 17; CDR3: CASSTPDRGDLNYGYTF; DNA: TGTGCCAGTAGTACCCCGGACAGGGGGGACCTTAACTATGGCTACACCTTC
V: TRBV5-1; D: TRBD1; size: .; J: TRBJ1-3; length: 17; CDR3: CASSFGDRLSSGNTIYF; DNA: TGCGCCAGCAGCTTTGGGGACAGGCTATCCTCTGGAAACACCATATATTTT
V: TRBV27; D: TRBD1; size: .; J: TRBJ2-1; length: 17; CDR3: CASMRQGPTPLYNEQFF; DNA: TGTGCCAGCATGAGACAGGGGCCCACCCCCTTATACAATGAGCAGTTCTTC
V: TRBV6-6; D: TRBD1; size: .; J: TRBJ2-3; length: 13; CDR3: CASREGASDTQYF; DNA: TGTGCCAGCAGAGAGGGGGCATCAGATACGCAGTATTTT
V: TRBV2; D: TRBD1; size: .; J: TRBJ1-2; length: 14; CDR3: CASSGTGSFGGYTF; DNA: TGTGCCAGCAGTGGGACAGGGTCCTTTGGTGGCTACACCTTC
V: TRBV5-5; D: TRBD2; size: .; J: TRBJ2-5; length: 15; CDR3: CASTAAGLGAETQYF; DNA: TGTGCCAGCACCGCTGCGGGACTAGGGGCCGAGACCCAGTACTTC
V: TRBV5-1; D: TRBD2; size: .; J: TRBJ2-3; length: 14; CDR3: CASSAGLATDTQYF; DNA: TGCGCCAGCAGCGCAGGACTAGCTACAGATACGCAGTATTTT
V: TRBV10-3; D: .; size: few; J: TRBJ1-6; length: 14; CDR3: CAISDVGRNSPLHF; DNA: TGTGCCATCAGTGATGTCGGGAGAAATTCACCCCTCCACTTT
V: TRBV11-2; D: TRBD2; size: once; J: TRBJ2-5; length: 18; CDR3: CASSLVPSLAGTQETQYF; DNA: TGTGCCAGCAGCTTAGTCCCCTCGTTAGCGGGGACCCAAGAGACCCAGTACTTC
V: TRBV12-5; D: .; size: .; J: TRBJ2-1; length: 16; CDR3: CASGLGRGWEVDEQFF; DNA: TGTGCTAGTGGTTTGGGCCGAGGTTGGGAGGTGGATGAGCAGTTCTTC
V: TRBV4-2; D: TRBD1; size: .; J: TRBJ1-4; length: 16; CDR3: CASTDLWDRGAEKLFF; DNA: TGTGCCAGCACCGACCTCTGGGACAGGGGGGCTGAAAAACTGTTTTTT
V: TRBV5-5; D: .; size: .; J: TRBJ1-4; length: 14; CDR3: CASPRVETNEKLFF; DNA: TGTGCCAGCCCCCGGGTGGAAACTAATGAAAAACTGTTTTTT
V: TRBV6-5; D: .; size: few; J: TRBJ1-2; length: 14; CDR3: CASSYSSGSYGYTF; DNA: TGTGCCAGCAGTTACTCCTCCGGTAGCTATGGCTACACCTTC
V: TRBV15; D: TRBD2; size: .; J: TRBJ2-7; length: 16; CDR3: CATSRPGLAGDYEQYF; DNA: TGTGCCACCAGCAGACCGGGACTAGCGGGGGATTACGAGCAGTACTTC